These 24 T cell receptor beta chains were sequenced from one sample in a study of cytomegalovirus exposure and HLA in healthy donors. The study ran its PCR with 60 Vbeta and 13 Jbeta primers. Data came from immunoSEQ multiplex PCR; TCRdb stores just in-frame clones and leaves some out. There are 200,000 to 250,000 clones in the sample; about three quarters occur only once, and less than 3.5% lies in the top ten. Sequences were obtained from PBMCs. The receptors shown here come from a woman aged 55-75 years in good health and CMV-seropositive.

This chain joins TRBV6-1 and TRBJ2-7, with D maybe TRBD1 (6 bases). Trimming stripped 7 bases from V and 6 bases from J, with 19 bases between. CDR1 is MNHNS and CDR2 is SASEGT in the germline V gene. The CDR3 runs 14 residues. The CDR3 loop is CASMHRDILREQYF. For the CDR3, the DNA is TGTGCCAGCATGCACCGGGACATCCTTCGCGAGCAGTACTTC.

The genes are TRBV7-3 and TRBJ2-2; 7 bases are shared with TRBD2. Germline trimming cut 8 bases from V and 2 bases from J; bases unmatched to any gene: 5. CDR1 and CDR2 from the germline V gene are SGHTA and FQGTGA. The CDR3 runs to 14 residues. The CDR3 coding sequence is TGTGCCAGCGGGGGGGGGTTCAACACCGGGGAGCTGTTTTTT. Translated, it gives CASGGGFNTGELFF.

J is TRBJ2-5 and V is TRBV5-1; D remains unclear. V dropped 0 bases and J dropped 6 bases, with 6 bases sitting between them. Germline lookup yields CDR1 SGHRS and CDR2 YFSETQ. The CDR3 contains 12 residues. The DNA of the CDR3 is TGCGCCAGCAGCTTGGACAGAAAGACCCAGTACTTC. Its protein is CASSLDRKTQYF.

This clone was seen just once. The chain has TRBV29-1 and TRBJ2-7; 8 bases match TRBD1. V gave up 7 bases and J gave up 0 bases; unmatched junction bases: 8. CDR3 size: 14 residues. Germline values: CDR1 SQVTM, CDR2 ANQGSEA. CDR3 residues: CSAAGGAGSYEQYF. Here the CDR3 DNA reads TGCAGCGCCGCAGGGGGCGCGGGCTCCTACGAGCAGTACTTC.

The rearrangement joins TRBV4-2 to TRBJ2-3; TRBD2 matches 9 bases. Losses at the gene ends were 0 bases for V and 1 base for J; bases not matched to a gene: 2. The CDR3 runs 16 residues. Germline V CDR1 and CDR2: LGHNA, YNFKEQ. The CDR3 DNA sequence: TGTGCCAGCAGCCAAGATAAGCGGGGGGGCACAGATACGCAGTATTTT. Translating it yields CASSQDKRGGTDTQYF.

This clone came up a few times. The chain recombines TRBV28 with TRBJ1-4; TRBD1 agrees at 10 bases. Germline CDR1 reads MDHEN; CDR2 reads SYDVKM. The CDR3 extends over 17 amino acids. The V segment lost 4 bases and the J segment 8 bases; nucleotides outside the gene matches: 13. CDR3 sequence: CASSSGTGAKSGEKLFF. The CDR3 DNA reads as TGTGCCAGCAGTTCCGGGACAGGGGCCAAGTCGGGGGAAAAACTGTTTTTT.

CDR3 bases: TGTGCCAGTAGTATAGCTGGCAGGGGGAATCAGCCCCAGCATTTT. This encodes CASSIAGRGNQPQHF. The chain is built from TRBV19 and TRBJ1-5, with TRBD1 matching over 7 bases. CDR3 size: 15 residues. From germline, CDR1 is LNHDA and CDR2 SQIVND (reference sequence). The junction had 4 bases not matched to a gene; V was cut back by 1 base and J by 4 bases.

The chain is built from TRBV5-4 and TRBJ2-7; weak D call: TRBD2 (6 bases). V dropped 1 base and J dropped 6 bases, with 11 bases sitting between them. The CDR3 has 13 amino acids. CDR1 SGHNT and CDR2 YYREEE come from the germline V gene (reference sequence). The CDR3 nucleotides read TGTGCCAGCAGCTTGATGGAGGGTGCCGAGCAGTACTTC. Translation gives CASSLMEGAEQYF.

This chain connects TRBV27 to TRBJ2-5; D call uncertain. The J call could be wrong; TRBJ2-7 is a better fit for the DNA end. This CDR3 comprises 14 residues. CDR1 MNHEY and CDR2 SMNVEV come from the germline V gene (reference sequence). The CDR3 sequence is CASSPVGWHYEQYF. DNA for the CDR3: TGTGCCAGCAGCCCCGTTGGTTGGCACTACGAGCAGTACTTC.

This clone has a handful of counts. The chain recombines TRBV21-1 with TRBJ1-5; TRBD1 was called by the table and not checked on the DNA. TRBV21-1 is labeled a pseudogene. CDR3 length: 16 residues. For the CDR3, the DNA is TGTGCCAGCAGCAAAGAGAACAGCCGTAGCAATCAGCCCCAGCATTTT. Its translation is CASSKENSRSNQPQHF.

The chain is built from TRBV7-9 and TRBJ2-5; D unclear. V was cut by 2 bases and J by 7 bases, with 11 bases left in between. This CDR3 contains 13 residues. CDR1 and CDR2 (germline): SEHNR, FQNEAQ (reference sequence). CDR3 region: CASSLSSLGTQYF. In DNA form, the CDR3 reads TGTGCCAGCAGCTTAAGTAGCCTAGGGACCCAGTACTTC.

The chain carries TRBV2 and TRBJ2-2; a weak D match, TRBD1 (5 bases). V was clipped by 5 bases and J by 0 bases, with 10 bases between them. Germline V gene sequence: CDR1 SNHLY, CDR2 FYNNEI. The CDR3 is 15 residues long. The CDR3 region has the DNA TGTGCCAGCAGTCGTACAGGAACGAACACCGGGGAGCTGTTTTTT. This encodes CASSRTGTNTGELFF.

DNA of the CDR3: TGTGCCAGCAGCAGGGACACTTACAATGAGCAGTTCTTC. Its translation is CASSRDTYNEQFF. The V gene is TRBV5-4, the J gene TRBJ2-1; D possibly corresponds to TRBD1 (6 bases). Germline lookup yields CDR1 SGHNT and CDR2 YYREEE (reference sequence). V was clipped by 4 bases and J by 4 bases, with 9 bases between them. This CDR3 is built from 13 residues.

The chain carries TRBV30 and TRBJ1-2; 10 nucleotides line up with TRBD1. This CDR3 contains 14 residues. J gave up 3 bases and V 3 bases, and 4 bases lay outside the gene matches. Germline V gene sequence: CDR1 GTSNPN, CDR2 SVGIG (reference sequence). CDR3 sequence reads: CAWRGQGYDYGYTF. CDR3 coding DNA: TGTGCCTGGAGGGGACAGGGGTACGACTATGGCTACACCTTC.

V is TRBV5-1 and J is TRBJ1-3; D possibly corresponds to TRBD1 (5 bases). Trimming cost V 4 bases and J 7 bases, with 12 bases left between them. CDR3 length: 13 residues. Looked up from germline, CDR1 is SGHRS and CDR2 is YFSETQ. Here the CDR3 DNA reads TGCGCCAGCAGCGACGTGGGGGGGAACACCATATATTTT. It specifies CASSDVGGNTIYF. The full variable domain, in which reference TRBV5-1 and TRBJ1-3 provide the parts outside the CDR3, is KAGVTQTPRYLIKTRGQQVTLSCSPISGHRSVSWYQQTPGQGLQFLFEYFSETQRNKGNFPGRFSGRQFSNSRSEMNVSTLELGDSALYLCASSDVGGNTIYFGEGSWLTVV.

This clone was picked up one time. The chain is built from TRBV5-1 and TRBJ2-1; a weak D match, TRBD2 (6 bases). From germline, CDR1 is SGHRS and CDR2 YFSETQ. V lost 4 bases and J 8 bases, leaving 19 bases between the germline ends. The CDR3 length is 15 residues. The CDR3 loop is CASSLLGTGGDEQFF. The CDR3 bases are TGCGCCAGCAGCCTGTTAGGTACCGGGGGAGATGAGCAGTTCTTC.

V and J are TRBV5-1 and TRBJ2-1, with a weak D call TRBD2 (5 bases). Trimming removed 4 bases at V and 4 bases at J, with 21 bases between. This CDR3 contains 17 residues. Germline assignment: CDR1 SGHRS and CDR2 YFSETQ. CDR3: CASSATGPGDGYNEQFF. CDR3 in DNA: TGCGCCAGCAGCGCGACCGGCCCCGGGGATGGGTACAATGAGCAGTTCTTC. Full variable domain (rest looked up from reference TRBV5-1 and TRBJ2-1): KAGVTQTPRYLIKTRGQQVTLSCSPISGHRSVSWYQQTPGQGLQFLFEYFSETQRNKGNFPGRFSGRQFSNSRSEMNVSTLELGDSALYLCASSATGPGDGYNEQFFGPGTRLTVL.

Of note for this clone: The sample carries other DNA sequences with the same CDR3. This chain links TRBV18 with TRBJ2-1; 9 bases agree with TRBD2. The CDR3 runs 15 residues. V was clipped by 3 bases and J by 7 bases; unmatched bases: 7. Per the germline V gene, CDR1 is KGHSH and CDR2 is LQKENI. CDR3 in DNA: TGTGCCAGCTCACCCCCGGGACTAGCAGGGAATGAGCAGTTCTTC. Amino acids: CASSPPGLAGNEQFF. The variable domain in full, completed from reference TRBV18 and TRBJ2-1, reads NAGVMQNPRHLVRRRGQEARLRCSPMKGHSHVYWYRQLPEEGLKFMVYLQKENIIDESGMPKERFSAEFPKEGPSILRIQQVVRGDSAAYFCASSPPGLAGNEQFFGPGTRLTVL.

This chain connects TRBV5-1 to TRBJ2-3; 9 bases map to TRBD1. Germline CDR1 is SGHRS and CDR2 is YFSETQ. This CDR3 has 14 amino acids. Trimming cost V 4 bases and J 8 bases; bases outside gene matches: 8. CDR3 DNA: TGCGCCAGCAGCAGGGGACAGGGTTTTGTTACGCAGTATTTT. Protein sequence: CASSRGQGFVTQYF. Variable domain in full (rest from reference TRBV5-1 and TRBJ2-3): KAGVTQTPRYLIKTRGQQVTLSCSPISGHRSVSWYQQTPGQGLQFLFEYFSETQRNKGNFPGRFSGRQFSNSRSEMNVSTLELGDSALYLCASSRGQGFVTQYFGPGTRLTVL.

This clone was observed once. The chain carries TRBV9 and TRBJ2-3; the D gene is possibly TRBD1 (6 bases). CDR1 and CDR2 from the germline V gene are SGDLS and YYNGEE. The V and J ends lost 3 bases and 3 bases respectively, with 14 bases between them. This CDR3 contains 15 residues. The CDR3 reads CASSGQVGGTDTQYF. In DNA, the CDR3 is TGTGCCAGCAGCGGACAGGTTGGAGGTACAGATACGCAGTATTTT.

The CDR3 here is CASSIASPDTQYF. The CDR3 nucleotides read TGTGCCAGCAGCATAGCGTCTCCAGATACGCAGTATTTT. The chain uses TRBV9 and TRBJ2-3, with a possible D match to TRBD2 (5 bases). Germline V gene data show CDR1 as SGDLS and CDR2 as YYNGEE. V was pared by 4 bases and J by 4 bases, with 10 bases between. This CDR3 contains 13 residues. Full variable domain (rest looked up from reference TRBV9 and TRBJ2-3): DSGVTQTPKHLITATGQRVTLRCSPRSGDLSVYWYQQSLDQGLQFLIQYYNGEERAKGNILERFSAQQFPDLHSELNLSSLELGDSALYFCASSIASPDTQYFGPGTRLTVL.

The chain employs TRBV30 and TRBJ2-1; tentatively, D is TRBD2 (5 bases). Germline values: CDR1 GTSNPN, CDR2 SVGIG (reference sequence). This CDR3 has 14 residues. V shed 2 bases and J shed 8 bases, with 16 bases lying between them. The CDR3 nucleotides are TGTGCCTGGAGTTTTGGGCTAGCTGTCGATGAGCAGTTCTTC. Protein sequence: CAWSFGLAVDEQFF.

The chain is built from TRBV6-6 and TRBJ1-1, with D possibly TRBD1 on 5 matching bases. Trimming took off 4 bases at V and 3 bases at J, with 9 bases between the two ends. The CDR3 has 13 residues. Germline assignment: CDR1 MNHNY and CDR2 SVGAGI (reference sequence). CDR3 DNA: TGTGCCAGCAGTTCGGGGGGGGACACTGAAGCTTTCTTT. Protein: CASSSGGDTEAFF.

J is TRBJ2-7 and V is TRBV10-3; D perhaps matches TRBD2 (5 bases). Looked up from germline, CDR1 is ENHRY and CDR2 is SYGVKD. Trimming left V 7 bases short and J 0 bases short, with 13 bases between. The CDR3 runs to 14 residues. This CDR3 is CAITERTDSYEQYF. Here the CDR3 DNA reads TGTGCCATCACAGAACGGACTGACTCCTACGAGCAGTACTTC.